Each of the 7 T cell receptor beta chains below was sequenced from the same sample in a study of shared clonotypes between healthy human individuals. Clones were sequenced by immunoSEQ multiplex PCR, and TCRdb holds only the in-frame ones, with some missing. Of some 660,000 clones in the sample, around four fifths were seen once. Material: memory CD4+ T cells sorted from blood. Subset of the sample: CD45RA-negative fraction. The source of these receptors is a young woman in good health.

This clone was seen only a few times. The V and J genes are TRBV25-1 and TRBJ1-1; TRBD1 might be the D (5 bases). Germline V gives CDR1 MGHDK, CDR2 SYGVNS. Trimming took off 3 bases at V and 4 bases at J, with 12 bases between the two ends. CDR3 length: 14 residues. DNA of the CDR3: TGTGCCAGCAGTGAGGGACGGGTAGCCACTGAAGCTTTCTTT. This translates into CASSEGRVATEAFF. The full variable domain, its missing parts supplied by reference TRBV25-1 and TRBJ1-1, is EADIYQTPRYLVIGTGKKITLECSQTMGHDKMYWYQQDPGMELHLIHYSYGVNSTEKGDLSSESTVSRIRTEHFPLTLESARPSHTSQYLCASSEGRVATEAFFGQGTRLTVV.

V usage is TRBV7-2 and J usage is TRBJ2-4, with D unclear. V lost 7 bases to trimming and J lost 6 bases, with 19 bases between them. The CDR3 runs to 15 residues. Germline assignment: CDR1 SGHTA and CDR2 FQGNSA. CDR3 amino acids: CASNPSGHVGNIQYF. DNA of the CDR3: TGTGCCAGCAACCCGTCGGGCCACGTTGGAAACATTCAGTACTTC.

The chain joins TRBV6-5 to TRBJ1-4; 7 bases are a match to TRBD1. The junction had 11 bases not matched to a gene; V was cut back by 5 bases and J by 8 bases. The CDR3 spans 15 residues. Looked up from germline, CDR1 is MNHEY and CDR2 is SVGAGI. The CDR3 DNA sequence: TGTGCCAGCAGTCCGTCCGGGACAGAGGGGGAAAAACTGTTTTTT. Translation: CASSPSGTEGEKLFF.

This clone was observed a handful of times. This chain links TRBV5-1 with TRBJ2-7; the D gene is possibly TRBD1 (5 bases). The CDR3 extends over 12 amino acids. CDR1 is SGHRS, CDR2 YFSETQ, per germline. Trimming shortened V by 4 bases and J by 6 bases, and 11 bases separated the two germline ends. CDR3: CASSRGLSEQYF. The DNA of the CDR3 is TGCGCCAGCAGCAGGGGCCTTTCCGAGCAGTACTTC.

The gene calls are TRBV6-1 and TRBJ1-4; perhaps TRBD1 as D (6 bases). V lost 8 bases and J 3 bases, leaving 16 bases between the germline ends. There are 15 residues in the CDR3. Germline CDR1 reads MNHNS; CDR2 reads SASEGT. The CDR3 is CASGQQGSPNEKLFF. The CDR3 DNA reads as TGTGCCAGCGGCCAACAGGGATCTCCTAATGAAAAACTGTTTTTT.

This clone was seen a few times. The V call is TRBV28, the J call TRBJ1-5; D gene unclear. Germline V gene sequence: CDR1 MDHEN, CDR2 SYDVKM. This CDR3 contains 19 residues. Trimming cost V 8 bases and J 0 bases, with 26 bases left between them. The CDR3 here is CASDNEGLFGADSNQPQHF. The CDR3 DNA is TGTGCCAGCGATAACGAAGGACTCTTTGGCGCCGATAGCAATCAGCCCCAGCATTTT.

On this clone: Other DNA sequences from this sample encode an identical CDR3 as well. V usage is TRBV5-1 and J usage is TRBJ1-2; D gene ambiguous. V was trimmed by 2 bases and J by 3 bases, leaving 14 bases between them. The CDR3 has 15 amino acids. Germline V gene sequence: CDR1 SGHRS, CDR2 YFSETQ. CDR3 loop: CASSFDSQGHYGYTF. In DNA, the CDR3 is TGCGCCAGCAGCTTCGACTCACAAGGGCACTATGGCTACACCTTC.